This TCR beta chain stems from a study of type 1 regulatory T cells. Across the whole study: An in vitro protocol generated T-allo10, a Tr1-enriched, alloantigen-specific CD4 T cell product.

TCRdb independently ran MiXCR on the reads; one entry per CDR3 protein. Of approximately 20,000 distinct CDR3 sequences in the sample, roughly a tenth were seen once. From germline, CDR1 is SGHNT and CDR2 YENEEA. V was clipped by 5 bases and J by 1 base, with 11 bases between them. This CDR3 comprises 14 residues. In its sample, this clonotype was seen many times. Sequenced sample: CD4+ T cells, either the whole sample or a sorted fraction (not recorded which). The V gene is TRBV11-3, the J gene TRBJ2-5; D is uncertain. The sequence was obtained from a human donor in good health. For the CDR3, the DNA is TGTGCCAGCAGCCCCCGAGGTGGCCAAGAGACCCAGTACTTC. As protein: CASSPRGGQETQYF.